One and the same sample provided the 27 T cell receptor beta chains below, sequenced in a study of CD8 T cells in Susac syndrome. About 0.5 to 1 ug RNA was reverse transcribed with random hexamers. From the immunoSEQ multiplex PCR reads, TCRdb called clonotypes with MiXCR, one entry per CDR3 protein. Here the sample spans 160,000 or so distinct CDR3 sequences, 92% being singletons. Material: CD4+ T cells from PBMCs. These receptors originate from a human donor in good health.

The CDR3 sequence is CSVEAGINQPQHF. In DNA form, the CDR3 reads TGCAGCGTTGAAGCCGGAATCAATCAGCCCCAGCATTTT. The chain has TRBV29-1 and TRBJ1-5; D is uncertain. Trimming pared 1 base from V and 3 bases from J, leaving 7 bases between. The CDR3 runs 13 residues. Germline V gives CDR1 SQVTM, CDR2 ANQGSEA.

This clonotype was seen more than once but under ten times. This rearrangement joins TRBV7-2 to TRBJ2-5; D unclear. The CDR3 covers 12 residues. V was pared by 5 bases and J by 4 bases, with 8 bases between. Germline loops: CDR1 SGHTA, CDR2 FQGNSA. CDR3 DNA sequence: TGTGCCAGCAGCGTAAATGGAGAGACCCAGTACTTC. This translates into CASSVNGETQYF.

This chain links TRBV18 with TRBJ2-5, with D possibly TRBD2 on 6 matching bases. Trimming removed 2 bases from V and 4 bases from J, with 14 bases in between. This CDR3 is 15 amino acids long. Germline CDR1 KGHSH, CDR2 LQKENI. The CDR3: CASSPTMRGGETQYF. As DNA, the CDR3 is TGTGCCAGCTCACCAACAATGAGGGGAGGAGAGACCCAGTACTTC.

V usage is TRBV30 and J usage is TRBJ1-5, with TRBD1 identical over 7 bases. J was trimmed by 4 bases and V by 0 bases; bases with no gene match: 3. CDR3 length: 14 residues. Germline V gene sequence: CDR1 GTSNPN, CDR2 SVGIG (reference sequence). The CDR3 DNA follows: TGTGCCTGGAGTGTATCAGGGGGTAATCAGCCCCAGCATTTT. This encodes CAWSVSGGNQPQHF.

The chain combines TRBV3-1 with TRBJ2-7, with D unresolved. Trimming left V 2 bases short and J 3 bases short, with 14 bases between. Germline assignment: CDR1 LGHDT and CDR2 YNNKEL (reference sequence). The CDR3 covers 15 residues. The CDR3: CASSQYLGLSYEQYF. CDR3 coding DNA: TGTGCCAGCAGCCAATATTTAGGGCTGAGCTACGAGCAGTACTTC.

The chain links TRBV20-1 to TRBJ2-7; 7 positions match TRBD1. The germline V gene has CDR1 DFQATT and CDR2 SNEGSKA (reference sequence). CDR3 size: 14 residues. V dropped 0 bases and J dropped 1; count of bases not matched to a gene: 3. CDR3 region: CSAREGTASYEQYF. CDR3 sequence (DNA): TGCAGTGCTAGAGAAGGGACAGCTTCCTACGAGCAGTACTTC.

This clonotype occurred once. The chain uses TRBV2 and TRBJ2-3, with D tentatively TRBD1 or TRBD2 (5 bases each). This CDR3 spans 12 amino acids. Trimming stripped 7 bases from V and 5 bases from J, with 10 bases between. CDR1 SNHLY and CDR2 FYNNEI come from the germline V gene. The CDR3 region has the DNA TGTGCCAGCAAACGGGACGTAGATACGCAGTATTTT. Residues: CASKRDVDTQYF.

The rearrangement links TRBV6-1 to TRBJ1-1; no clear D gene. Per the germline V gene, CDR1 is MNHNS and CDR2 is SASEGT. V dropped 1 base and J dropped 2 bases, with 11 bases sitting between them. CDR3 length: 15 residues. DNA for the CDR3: TGTGCCAGCAGTGAAGGGGGATGGTTCAACACTGAAGCTTTCTTT. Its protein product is CASSEGGWFNTEAFF.

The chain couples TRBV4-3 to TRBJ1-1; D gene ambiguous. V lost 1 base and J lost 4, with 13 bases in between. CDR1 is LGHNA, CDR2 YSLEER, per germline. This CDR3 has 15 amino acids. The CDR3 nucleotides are TGCGCCAGCAGCCAAGTAGAATACTTGGGCACTGAAGCTTTCTTT. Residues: CASSQVEYLGTEAFF.

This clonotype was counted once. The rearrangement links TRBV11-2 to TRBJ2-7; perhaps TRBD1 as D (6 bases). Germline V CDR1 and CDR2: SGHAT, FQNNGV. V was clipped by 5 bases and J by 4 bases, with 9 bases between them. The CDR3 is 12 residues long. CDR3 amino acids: CASSRTDYEQYF. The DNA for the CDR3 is TGTGCCAGCAGCCGGACAGATTACGAGCAGTACTTC.

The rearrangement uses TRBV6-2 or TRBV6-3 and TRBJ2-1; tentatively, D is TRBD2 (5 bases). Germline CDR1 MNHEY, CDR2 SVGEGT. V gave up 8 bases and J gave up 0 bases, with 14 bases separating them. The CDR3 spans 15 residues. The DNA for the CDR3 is TGTGCCAGCCTGGCCCCGGGATTCTCCTACAATGAGCAGTTCTTC. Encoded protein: CASLAPGFSYNEQFF.

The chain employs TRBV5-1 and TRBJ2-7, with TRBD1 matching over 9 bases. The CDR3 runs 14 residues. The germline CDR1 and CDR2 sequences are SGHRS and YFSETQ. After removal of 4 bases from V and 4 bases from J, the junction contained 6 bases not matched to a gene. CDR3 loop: CASSITGGDYEQYF. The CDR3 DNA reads TGCGCCAGCAGCATCACAGGGGGCGATTACGAGCAGTACTTC.

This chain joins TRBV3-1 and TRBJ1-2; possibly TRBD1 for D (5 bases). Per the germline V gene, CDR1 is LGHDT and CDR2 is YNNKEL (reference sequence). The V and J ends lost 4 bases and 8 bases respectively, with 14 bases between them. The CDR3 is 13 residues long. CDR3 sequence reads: CASSPWGSQGYTF. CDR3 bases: TGTGCCAGCAGCCCTTGGGGGAGTCAAGGCTACACCTTC.

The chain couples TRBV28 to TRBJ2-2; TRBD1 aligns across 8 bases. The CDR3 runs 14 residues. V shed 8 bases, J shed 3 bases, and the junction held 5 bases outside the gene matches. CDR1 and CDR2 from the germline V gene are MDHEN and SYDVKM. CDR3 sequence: CASRTGSDTGELFF. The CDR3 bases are TGTGCCAGCCGGACAGGGAGCGACACCGGGGAGCTGTTTTTT. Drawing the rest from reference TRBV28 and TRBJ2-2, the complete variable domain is DVKVTQSSRYLVKRTGEKVFLECVQDMDHENMFWYRQDPGLGLRLIYFSYDVKMKEKGDIPEGYSVSREKKERFSLILESASTNQTSMYLCASRTGSDTGELFFGEGSRLTVL.

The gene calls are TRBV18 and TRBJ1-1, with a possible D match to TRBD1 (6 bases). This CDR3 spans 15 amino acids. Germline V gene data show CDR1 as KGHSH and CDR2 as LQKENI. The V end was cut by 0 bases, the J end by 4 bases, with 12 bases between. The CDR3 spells CASSPPTTTGTEAFF. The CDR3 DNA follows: TGTGCCAGCTCACCACCGACGACGACAGGCACTGAAGCTTTCTTT.

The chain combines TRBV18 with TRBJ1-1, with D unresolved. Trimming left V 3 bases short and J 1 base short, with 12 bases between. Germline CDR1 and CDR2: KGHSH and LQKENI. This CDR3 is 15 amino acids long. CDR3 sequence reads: CASSPGREWNTEAFF. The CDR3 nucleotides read TGTGCCAGCTCACCCGGGCGGGAGTGGAACACTGAAGCTTTCTTT.

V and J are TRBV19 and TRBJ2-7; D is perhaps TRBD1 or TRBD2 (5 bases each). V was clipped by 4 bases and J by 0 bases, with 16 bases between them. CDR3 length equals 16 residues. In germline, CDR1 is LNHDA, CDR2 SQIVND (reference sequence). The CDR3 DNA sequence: TGTGCCAGTAGTACCCTTTCCCGGGACGGCTCCTACGAGCAGTACTTC. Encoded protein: CASSTLSRDGSYEQYF.

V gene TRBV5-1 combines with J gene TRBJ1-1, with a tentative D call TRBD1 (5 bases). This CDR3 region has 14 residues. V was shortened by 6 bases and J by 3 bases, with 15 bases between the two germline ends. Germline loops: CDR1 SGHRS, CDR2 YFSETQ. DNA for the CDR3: TGCGCCAGCATAGAGGGGCCTGGGGACACTGAAGCTTTCTTT. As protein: CASIEGPGDTEAFF.

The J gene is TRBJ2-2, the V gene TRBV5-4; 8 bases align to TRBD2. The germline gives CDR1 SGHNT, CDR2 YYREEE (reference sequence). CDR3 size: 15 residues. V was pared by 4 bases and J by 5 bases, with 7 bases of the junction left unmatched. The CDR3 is CASSLTSAGTGELFF. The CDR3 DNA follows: TGTGCCAGCAGCCTGACTAGCGCCGGAACCGGGGAGCTGTTTTTT.

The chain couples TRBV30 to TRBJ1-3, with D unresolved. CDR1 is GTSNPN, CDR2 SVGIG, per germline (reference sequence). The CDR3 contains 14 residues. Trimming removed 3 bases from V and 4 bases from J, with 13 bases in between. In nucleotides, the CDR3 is TGTGCCTGGAGGTTAGAGGGCTCCGGAAACACCATATATTTT. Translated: CAWRLEGSGNTIYF.

Written as DNA, the CDR3 is TGTGCCAGCAGTCGGGGAGGTGGTAACACTGAAGCTTTCTTT. Translating it yields CASSRGGGNTEAFF. This chain uses TRBV12-3 or TRBV12-4 with TRBJ1-1; no reliable D call. Trimming cost V 5 bases and J 2 bases, with 12 bases left between them. The CDR3 runs to 14 residues.

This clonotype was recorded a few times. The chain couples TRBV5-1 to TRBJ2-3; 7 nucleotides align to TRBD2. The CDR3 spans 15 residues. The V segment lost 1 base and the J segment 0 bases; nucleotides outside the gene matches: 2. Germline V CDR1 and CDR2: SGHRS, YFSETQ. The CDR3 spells CASSLTSASTDTQYF. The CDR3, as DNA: TGCGCCAGCAGCTTGACTAGCGCGAGCACAGATACGCAGTATTTT.

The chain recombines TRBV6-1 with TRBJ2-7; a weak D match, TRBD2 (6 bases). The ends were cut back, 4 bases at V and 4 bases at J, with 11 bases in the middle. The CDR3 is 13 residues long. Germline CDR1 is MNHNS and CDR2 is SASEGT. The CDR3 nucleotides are TGTGCCAGCAGTGGCCTACGGGGGTACGAGCAGTACTTC. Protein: CASSGLRGYEQYF.

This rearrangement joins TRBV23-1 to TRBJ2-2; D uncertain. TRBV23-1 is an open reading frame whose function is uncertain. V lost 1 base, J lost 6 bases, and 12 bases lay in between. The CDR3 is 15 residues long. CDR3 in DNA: TGCGCCAGCAGTCAATATCTCACGGGTCCCGGGGAGCTGTTTTTT. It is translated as CASSQYLTGPGELFF.

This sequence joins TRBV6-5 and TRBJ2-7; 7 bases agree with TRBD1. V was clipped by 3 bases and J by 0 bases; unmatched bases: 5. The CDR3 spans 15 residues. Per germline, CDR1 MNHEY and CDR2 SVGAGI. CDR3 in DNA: TGTGCCAGCAGTTATGACAGGGCCTTCTCCTACGAGCAGTACTTC. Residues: CASSYDRAFSYEQYF.

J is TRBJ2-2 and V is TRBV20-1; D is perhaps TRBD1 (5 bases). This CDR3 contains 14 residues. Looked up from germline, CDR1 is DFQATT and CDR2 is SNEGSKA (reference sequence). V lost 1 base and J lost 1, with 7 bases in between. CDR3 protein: CSARGGGNTGELFF. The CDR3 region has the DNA TGCAGTGCTAGAGGGGGCGGGAACACCGGGGAGCTGTTTTTT.

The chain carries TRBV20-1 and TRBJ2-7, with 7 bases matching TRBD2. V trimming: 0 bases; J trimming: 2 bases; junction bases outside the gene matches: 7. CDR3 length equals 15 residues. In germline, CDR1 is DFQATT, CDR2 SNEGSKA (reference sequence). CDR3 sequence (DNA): TGCAGTGCTAGAGATCAAGGCGGGAGCACCTACGAGCAGTACTTC. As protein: CSARDQGGSTYEQYF.